Below are 22 T cell receptor beta chains sequenced from a single sample in a study of blood T cells in healthy people across ages. Using a J-beta primer mix together with a sample-barcoded 5' primer, a second PCR was run for 7 to 11 cycles. TCRdb reprocessed the 5' RACE reads via MiXCR and lists one record per CDR3 protein. The sample yields hundreds of thousands of distinct CDR3 sequences, about 43% seen once. Input material: blood. Source of these receptors: a man of 80 years or more in good health.

The chain uses TRBV7-2 and TRBJ2-5; possibly TRBD2 for D (5 bases). The germline V and J ends were trimmed by 1 base and 4 bases, with 13 bases remaining between them. The germline V gene encodes CDR1 SGHTA and CDR2 FQGNSA. This CDR3 comprises 15 residues. CDR3 DNA sequence: TGTGCCAGCAGCTTAGGGACGGGGAAGAGAGAGACCCAGTACTTC. This encodes CASSLGTGKRETQYF.

V gene TRBV7-2 combines with J gene TRBJ2-3; no clear D gene. Trimming pared 5 bases from V and 2 bases from J, leaving 11 bases between. CDR3 length: 14 residues. Germline lookup yields CDR1 SGHTA and CDR2 FQGNSA. CDR3: CASSPRANTDTQYF. As DNA, the CDR3 is TGTGCCAGCAGCCCACGAGCAAACACAGATACGCAGTATTTT.

This clonotype has only a few counts. The CDR3: CASSDYREGGTEAFF. In DNA, the CDR3 is TGTGCCAGCAGTGATTACAGGGAAGGGGGTACTGAAGCTTTCTTT. The chain uses TRBV6-6 and TRBJ1-1; TRBD1 is a possible D gene (6 bases). Germline CDR1 MNHNY, CDR2 SVGAGI (reference sequence). Trimming pared 5 bases from V and 5 bases from J, leaving 18 bases between. The CDR3 has 15 amino acids.

The chain employs TRBV18 and TRBJ2-2; TRBD1 aligns across 8 bases. V gave up 3 bases and J gave up 4 bases; unmatched junction bases: 16. CDR1 and CDR2 from the germline V gene are KGHSH and LQKENI. The CDR3 length is 19 residues. The CDR3 coding sequence is TGTGCCAGCTCACCTCGACAGGGGAACCAGCGGGTGCTCACCGGGGAGCTGTTTTTT. This sequence encodes CASSPRQGNQRVLTGELFF.

The DNA for the CDR3 is TGTGCCAGCTCACCACCTGAAGGGCAAAGGGGAGAGCAGTTCTTC. Its protein product is CASSPPEGQRGEQFF. The rearrangement uses TRBV18 and TRBJ2-1, with D possibly matching TRBD1 (5 bases). From germline, CDR1 is KGHSH and CDR2 LQKENI. The V end lost 0 bases, the J end lost 10 bases, and 16 bases lay between the germline ends. The CDR3 contains 15 residues.

Turning to this clonotype: This may arise from a read error, as a much more abundant clone is one base away. The rearrangement uses TRBV29-1 and TRBJ2-5, with a weak D call TRBD2 (5 bases). The V gene's germline CDR1 is SQVTM and CDR2 ANQGSEA. V lost 5 bases, J lost 0 bases, and 10 bases lay in between. The CDR3 has 13 residues. The CDR3 spells CSVKVSDQETQYF. CDR3 DNA: TGCAGCGTTAAAGTTAGCGACCAAGAGACCCAGTACTTC.

This chain links TRBV30 with TRBJ2-7; maybe TRBD2 (6 bases). Germline CDR1 is GTSNPN and CDR2 is SVGIG (reference sequence). The CDR3 is 13 residues long. The ends were cut back, 5 bases at V and 5 bases at J, with 16 bases in the middle. This chain's CDR3 is CAWRGGIRNEQYF. DNA for the CDR3: TGTGCCTGGCGCGGCGGGATTAGGAACGAGCAGTACTTC.

The gene calls are TRBV19 and TRBJ2-1, with D possibly TRBD1 on 5 matching bases. Germline CDR1 and CDR2: LNHDA and SQIVND (reference sequence). This CDR3 region has 13 residues. V gave up 5 bases and J gave up 1 base, with 6 bases separating them. For the CDR3, the DNA is TGTGCCAGTAGTGCAGGGTCCTACAATGAGCAGTTCTTC. Encoded protein: CASSAGSYNEQFF.

This clonotype was seen more than once but under ten times. V gene TRBV6-2 or TRBV6-3 combines with J gene TRBJ2-1; D uncertain. The ends were cut back, 8 bases at V and 10 bases at J, with 12 bases in the middle. Germline V gives CDR1 MNHEY, CDR2 SVGEGT. There are 11 residues in the CDR3. The CDR3 protein is CASEYSREQFF. CDR3 in DNA: TGTGCCAGCGAGTACTCCCGGGAGCAGTTCTTC.

In its sample, this clonotype was seen many times. The genes are TRBV6-1 and TRBJ1-5, with TRBD1 identical over 12 bases. This CDR3 spans 15 amino acids. Looked up from germline, CDR1 is MNHNS and CDR2 is SASEGT. V gave up 6 bases and J gave up 6 bases; unmatched junction bases: 6. The DNA of the CDR3 is TGTGCCAGCAGGGCGGGACAGGGGGCTCTTCAGCCCCAGCATTTT. It specifies CASRAGQGALQPQHF.

The chain couples TRBV7-2 to TRBJ2-4, with a possible D match to TRBD1 (5 bases). The CDR3 covers 15 residues. V was cut by 4 bases and J by 2 bases, with 12 bases left in between. CDR1 SGHTA and CDR2 FQGNSA come from the germline V gene. The CDR3 bases are TGTGCCAGCAGCTCCCCCCAGGGAACCAAAAACATTCAGTACTTC. This codes for CASSSPQGTKNIQYF.

The chain has TRBV29-1 and TRBJ2-5, with TRBD2 identical over 11 bases. There are 14 residues in the CDR3. The junction had 4 bases not matched to a gene; V was cut back by 4 bases and J by 3 bases. The germline gives CDR1 SQVTM, CDR2 ANQGSEA. The CDR3 loop is CSVGASGGKETQYF. The DNA of the CDR3 is TGCAGCGTTGGCGCTAGCGGGGGGAAAGAGACCCAGTACTTC.

This clonotype came up a few times. The chain carries TRBV4-3 and TRBJ2-6; D is ambiguous. V shed 1 base and J shed 0 bases, with 7 bases lying between them. This CDR3 region has 16 residues. Germline V gives CDR1 LGHNA, CDR2 YSLEER. This chain's CDR3 is CASSQVTGSGANVLTF. The CDR3 DNA sequence: TGCGCCAGCAGCCAAGTAACCGGCTCTGGGGCCAACGTCCTGACTTTC.

This sequence joins TRBV2 and TRBJ2-4; TRBD1 matches at 7 bases. The CDR3 contains 13 residues. The V gene end was trimmed by 8 bases and the J gene end by 2 bases; junction bases not matched to a gene: 3. Germline-derived CDR1 and CDR2 are SNHLY and FYNNEI. The CDR3 sequence: CASLTGTKNIQYF. CDR3 DNA: TGTGCCAGCTTGACAGGGACCAAAAACATTCAGTACTTC.

The V call is TRBV4-1, the J call TRBJ1-2; no firm D call. Per the germline V gene, CDR1 is MGHRA and CDR2 is YSYEKL. CDR3 size: 15 residues. The V end lost 0 bases, the J end lost 5 bases, and 13 bases lay between the germline ends. This CDR3 is CASSQDEATGYGYTF. The DNA of the CDR3 is TGCGCCAGCAGCCAAGATGAGGCGACCGGGTATGGCTACACCTTC.

This clonotype has more than one count but fewer than ten. The genes are TRBV3-1 and TRBJ1-6; D unclear. The V and J ends lost 6 bases and 7 bases respectively, with 10 bases between them. There are 13 residues in the CDR3. Germline assignment: CDR1 LGHDT and CDR2 YNNKEL (reference sequence). The CDR3 is CASRHESNSPLHF. CDR3 DNA sequence: TGTGCCAGCAGGCATGAATCAAATTCACCCCTCCACTTT. Using reference TRBV3-1 and TRBJ1-6 for the parts outside the CDR3, the full variable domain is DTAVSQTPKYLVTQMGNDKSIKCEQNLGHDTMYWYKQDSKKFLKIMFSYNNKELIINETVPNRFSPKSPDKAHLNLHINSLELGDSAVYFCASRHESNSPLHFGNGTRLTVT.

This chain links TRBV6-2 or TRBV6-3 with TRBJ2-3; 9 bases line up with TRBD2. The CDR3 extends over 17 amino acids. With 8 bases clipped from V and 0 bases from J, the junction kept 12 bases outside the gene matches. From germline, CDR1 is MNHEY and CDR2 SVGEGT. The DNA for the CDR3 is TGTGCCAGCGGCAACCTACTAGCGGGTTCTAGCACAGATACGCAGTATTTT. It encodes CASGNLLAGSSTDTQYF.

This clonotype was detected a few times. The gene calls are TRBV12-3 or TRBV12-4 and TRBJ2-7; possible D gene TRBD2, 6 bases. Deletions cut 2 bases from V and 1 base from J, with 9 bases between. The CDR3 contains 14 residues. CDR3 DNA sequence: TGTGCCAGCAGTTTACTAGCGACGTCCTACGAGCAGTACTTC. Translating it yields CASSLLATSYEQYF.

The chain uses TRBV7-2 and TRBJ2-7, with D possibly TRBD1 on 6 matching bases. Trimming removed 5 bases at V and 2 bases at J, with 13 bases between. Germline-derived CDR1 and CDR2 are SGHTA and FQGNSA. The CDR3 spans 14 residues. The CDR3 region is CASSVGDMTYEQYF. In DNA, the CDR3 is TGTGCCAGCAGCGTAGGGGACATGACCTACGAGCAGTACTTC.

V and J are TRBV28 and TRBJ1-4; D is ambiguous. The CDR3 totals 14 residues. CDR1 and CDR2 (germline): MDHEN, SYDVKM. The ends were cut back, 4 bases at V and 8 bases at J, with 14 bases in the middle. The CDR3 DNA sequence: TGTGCCAGCAGTTCAGCTACGGGAGGGGAAAAACTGTTTTTT. It encodes CASSSATGGEKLFF. Using reference TRBV28 and TRBJ1-4 for the parts outside the CDR3, the full variable domain is DVKVTQSSRYLVKRTGEKVFLECVQDMDHENMFWYRQDPGLGLRLIYFSYDVKMKEKGDIPEGYSVSREKKERFSLILESASTNQTSMYLCASSSATGGEKLFFGSGTQLSVL.

This clonotype came up a few times. This rearrangement joins TRBV9 to TRBJ2-3; D unclear. V lost 2 bases and J 0 bases, leaving 13 bases between the germline ends. Looked up from germline, CDR1 is SGDLS and CDR2 is YYNGEE. The length of the CDR3 is 16 residues. For the CDR3, the DNA is TGTGCCAGCAGCGTCAACAGAGTACCTAGCACAGATACGCAGTATTTT. Amino acids: CASSVNRVPSTDTQYF.

The V gene is TRBV20-1, the J gene TRBJ2-7; D might be TRBD2 (6 bases). From germline, CDR1 is DFQATT and CDR2 SNEGSKA (reference sequence). The CDR3 length is 13 residues. V was clipped by 6 bases and J by 2 bases, with 14 bases between them. This CDR3 reads CSAELASAYEQYF. As DNA, the CDR3 is TGCAGTGCCGAGCTGGCTAGCGCCTACGAGCAGTACTTC.